Below, one T cell receptor beta chain is given with its context. The antigen is unknown. Sequenced by immunoSEQ multiplex PCR; TCRdb stores in-frame clones only, minus some. The data show around 150,000 clones, with more than 70% seen just once and 10% to 13% held by the top ten. This entry belongs to a study of cytomegalovirus exposure and HLA in healthy donors. On the study more broadly: The approximately 110 validation repertoires and the roughly 690 first-cohort repertoires shared a platform, a later analysis reported.

V was pared by 0 bases and J by 3 bases, with 8 bases of the junction left unmatched. Germline V gives CDR1 KGHSH, CDR2 LQKENI. The CDR3 contains 16 residues. The study, taken as a whole, reports: The investigators catalogued 150 to 200 TCR beta chains as cytomegalovirus-associated.

This TCR derives from a man between 25 and 39 years old in good health and CMV-seropositive. The chain links TRBV18 to TRBJ2-7, with 7 bases aligning to TRBD1. The sequenced sample consisted of PBMCs. DNA for the CDR3: TGTGCCAGCTCACCACCCAACAGGGGTGGTGTCTACGAGCAGTACTTC. It codes for CASSPPNRGGVYEQYF. The entire variable domain, with the rest obtained from reference TRBV18 and TRBJ2-7, is as follows: NAGVMQNPRHLVRRRGQEARLRCSPMKGHSHVYWYRQLPEEGLKFMVYLQKENIIDESGMPKERFSAEFPKEGPSILRIQQVVRGDSAAYFCASSPPNRGGVYEQYFGPGTRLTVT.